This TCR beta chain was observed in a study of control samples from healthy donors and cancer patients. Sequenced by immunoSEQ multiplex PCR; TCRdb stores in-frame clones only, minus some. The table has more than 100,000 clones, around 89% seen once. This CDR3 is 16 amino acids long. Germline loops: CDR1 LGHNA, CDR2 YNFKEQ. Trimming cost V 7 bases and J 10 bases; bases outside gene matches: 19. The material sequenced was blood. J is TRBJ2-1 and V is TRBV4-2, with 7 nucleotides matching TRBD2. The clonotype originates from a man aged 40-50 years in good health. The CDR3 coding sequence is TGTGCCAGCAAACGTAGCAGCGGGGCCCCTATTAAGGAGCAGTTCTTC. Translating gives CASKRSSGAPIKEQFF.